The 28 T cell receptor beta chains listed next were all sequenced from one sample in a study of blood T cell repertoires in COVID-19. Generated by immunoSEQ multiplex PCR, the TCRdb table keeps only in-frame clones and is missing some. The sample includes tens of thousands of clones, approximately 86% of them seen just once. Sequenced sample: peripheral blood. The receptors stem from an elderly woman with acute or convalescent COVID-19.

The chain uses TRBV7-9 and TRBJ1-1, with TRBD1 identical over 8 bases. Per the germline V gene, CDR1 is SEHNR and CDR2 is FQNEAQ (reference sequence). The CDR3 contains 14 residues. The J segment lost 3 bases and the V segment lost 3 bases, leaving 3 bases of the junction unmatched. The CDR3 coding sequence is TGTGCCAGCAGCTTGGGACAGGAGCACACTGAAGCTTTCTTT. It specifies CASSLGQEHTEAFF. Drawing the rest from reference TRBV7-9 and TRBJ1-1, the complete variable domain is DTGVSQNPRHKITKRGQNVTFRCDPISEHNRLYWYRQTLGQGPEFLTYFQNEAQLEKSRLLSDRFSAERPKGSFSTLEIQRTEQGDSAMYLCASSLGQEHTEAFFGQGTRLTVV.

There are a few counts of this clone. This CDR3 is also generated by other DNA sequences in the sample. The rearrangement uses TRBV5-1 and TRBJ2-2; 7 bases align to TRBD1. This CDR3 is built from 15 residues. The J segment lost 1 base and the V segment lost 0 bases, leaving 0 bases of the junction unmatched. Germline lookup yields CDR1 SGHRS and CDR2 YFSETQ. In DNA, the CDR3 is TGCGCCAGCAGCTTGGGACAGGGGAACACCGGGGAGCTGTTTTTT. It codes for CASSLGQGNTGELFF.

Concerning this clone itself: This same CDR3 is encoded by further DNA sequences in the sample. CDR3 sequence: CASSLGQNSYEQYF. CDR3 sequence (DNA): TGTGCCAGCAGCTTGGGTCAAAACTCATACGAGCAGTACTTC. The chain is built from TRBV5-6 and TRBJ2-7; D gene ambiguous. The CDR3 loop spans 14 amino acids. Germline CDR1 is SGHDT and CDR2 is YYEEEE. Trimming pared 0 bases from V and 4 bases from J, leaving 11 bases between.

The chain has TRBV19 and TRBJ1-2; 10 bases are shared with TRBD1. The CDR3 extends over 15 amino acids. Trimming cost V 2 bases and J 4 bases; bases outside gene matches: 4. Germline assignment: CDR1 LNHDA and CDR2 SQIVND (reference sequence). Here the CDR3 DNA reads TGTGCCAGTAGTATATCGGGACAGGGGCTCTATGGCTACACCTTC. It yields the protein CASSISGQGLYGYTF.

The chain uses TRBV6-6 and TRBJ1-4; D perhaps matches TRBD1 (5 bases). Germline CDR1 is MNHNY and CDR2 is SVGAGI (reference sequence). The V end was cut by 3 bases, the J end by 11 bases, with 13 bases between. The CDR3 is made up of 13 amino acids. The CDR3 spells CASSYGPGEKLFF. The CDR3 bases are TGTGCCAGCAGTTATGGTCCGGGGGAGAAACTGTTTTTT.

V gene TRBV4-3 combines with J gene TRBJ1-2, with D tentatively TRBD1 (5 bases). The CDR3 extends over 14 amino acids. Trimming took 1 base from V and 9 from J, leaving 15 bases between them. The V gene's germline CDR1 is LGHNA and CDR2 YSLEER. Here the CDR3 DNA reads TGCGCCAGCAGCCAAGCCGTTCGACAGCTAAGCTACACCTTC. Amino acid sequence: CASSQAVRQLSYTF.

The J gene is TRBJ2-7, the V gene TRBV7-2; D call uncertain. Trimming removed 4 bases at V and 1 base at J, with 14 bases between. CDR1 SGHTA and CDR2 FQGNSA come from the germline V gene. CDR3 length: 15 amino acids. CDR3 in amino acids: CASSSTGRSSYEQYF. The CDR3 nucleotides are TGTGCCAGCAGCTCGACTGGAAGAAGTTCCTACGAGCAGTACTTC.

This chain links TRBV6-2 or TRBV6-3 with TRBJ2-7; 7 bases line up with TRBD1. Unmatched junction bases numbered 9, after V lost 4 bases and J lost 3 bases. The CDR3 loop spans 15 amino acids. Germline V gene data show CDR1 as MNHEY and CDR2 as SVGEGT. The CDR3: CASSSFPQGDYEQYF. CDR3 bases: TGTGCCAGCAGTTCCTTCCCGCAGGGGGACTACGAGCAGTACTTC.

The CDR3 coding sequence is TGTGCCAGCAGCTACCAGCGGGAGAGGACCGGGGAGCTGTTTTTT. Its protein product is CASSYQRERTGELFF. The rearrangement uses TRBV5-6 and TRBJ2-2; TRBD2 matches 8 bases. CDR1 and CDR2 from the germline V gene are SGHDT and YYEEEE. With 3 bases clipped from V and 5 bases from J, the junction kept 6 bases outside the gene matches. The CDR3 covers 15 residues.

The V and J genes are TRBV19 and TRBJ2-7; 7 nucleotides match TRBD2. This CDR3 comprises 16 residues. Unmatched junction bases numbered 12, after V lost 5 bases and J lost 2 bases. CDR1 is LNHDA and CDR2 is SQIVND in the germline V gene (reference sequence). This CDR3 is CASSLLGASGTYEQYF. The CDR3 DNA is TGTGCCAGTAGTCTACTAGGGGCTAGCGGCACCTACGAGCAGTACTTC.

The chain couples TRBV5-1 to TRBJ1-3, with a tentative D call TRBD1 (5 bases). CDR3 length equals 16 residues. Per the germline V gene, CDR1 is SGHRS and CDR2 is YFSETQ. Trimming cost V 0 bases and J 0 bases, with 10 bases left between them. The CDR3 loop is CASSLDDSISGNTIYF. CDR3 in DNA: TGCGCCAGCAGCTTGGACGACAGCATCTCTGGAAACACCATATATTTT.

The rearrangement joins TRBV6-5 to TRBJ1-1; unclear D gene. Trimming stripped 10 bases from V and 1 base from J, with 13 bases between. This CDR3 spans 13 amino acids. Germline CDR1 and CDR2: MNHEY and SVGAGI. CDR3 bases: TGTGCCATCTCCTCACGGGGGAACACTGAAGCTTTCTTT. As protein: CAISSRGNTEAFF.

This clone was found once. Written as DNA, the CDR3 is TGTGCCATCAGTGACCGGGACAGTTACCAGCCCCAGCATTTT. This codes for CAISDRDSYQPQHF. The chain uses TRBV10-3 and TRBJ1-5; 7 bases align to TRBD1. V dropped 3 bases and J dropped 7; count of bases not matched to a gene: 6. The CDR3 contains 14 residues. Looked up from germline, CDR1 is ENHRY and CDR2 is SYGVKD.

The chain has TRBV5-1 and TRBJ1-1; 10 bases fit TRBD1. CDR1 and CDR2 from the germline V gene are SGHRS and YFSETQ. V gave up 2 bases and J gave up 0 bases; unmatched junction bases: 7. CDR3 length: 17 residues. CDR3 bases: TGCGCCAGCAGCTTAGGTGGGACAGGGGCCATGAACACTGAAGCTTTCTTT. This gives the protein CASSLGGTGAMNTEAFF.

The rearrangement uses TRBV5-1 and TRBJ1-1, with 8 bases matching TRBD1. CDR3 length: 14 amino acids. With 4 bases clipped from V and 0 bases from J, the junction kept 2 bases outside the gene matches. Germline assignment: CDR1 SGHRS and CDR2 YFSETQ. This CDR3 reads CASSTGQVNTEAFF. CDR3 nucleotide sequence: TGCGCCAGCAGCACGGGACAGGTGAACACTGAAGCTTTCTTT.

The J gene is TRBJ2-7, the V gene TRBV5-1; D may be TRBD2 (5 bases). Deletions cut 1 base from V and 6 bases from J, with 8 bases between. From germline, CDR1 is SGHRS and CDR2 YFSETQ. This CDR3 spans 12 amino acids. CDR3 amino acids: CASSLSGGEQYF. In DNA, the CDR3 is TGCGCCAGCAGCTTGTCAGGAGGCGAGCAGTACTTC. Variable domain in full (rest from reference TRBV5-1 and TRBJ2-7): KAGVTQTPRYLIKTRGQQVTLSCSPISGHRSVSWYQQTPGQGLQFLFEYFSETQRNKGNFPGRFSGRQFSNSRSEMNVSTLELGDSALYLCASSLSGGEQYFGPGTRLTVT.

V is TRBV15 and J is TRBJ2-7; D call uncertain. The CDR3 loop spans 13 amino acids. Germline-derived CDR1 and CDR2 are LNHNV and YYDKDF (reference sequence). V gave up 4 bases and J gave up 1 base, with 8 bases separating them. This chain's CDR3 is CATSIPQSYEQYF. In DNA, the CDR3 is TGTGCCACCAGCATCCCCCAGTCCTACGAGCAGTACTTC.

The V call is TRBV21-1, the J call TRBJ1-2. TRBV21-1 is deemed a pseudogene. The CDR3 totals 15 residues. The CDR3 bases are TGTGCCAGCAGCAAAAGCCCCCCCCGAGGGCATGGCTACACCTTC. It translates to CASSKSPPRGHGYTF.

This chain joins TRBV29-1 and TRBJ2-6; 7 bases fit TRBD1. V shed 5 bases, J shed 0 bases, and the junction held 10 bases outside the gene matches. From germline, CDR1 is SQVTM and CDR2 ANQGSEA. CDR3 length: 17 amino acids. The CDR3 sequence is CSVSGQVLNSGANVLTF. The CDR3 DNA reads TGCAGCGTTTCCGGACAGGTACTGAACTCTGGGGCCAACGTCCTGACTTTC.

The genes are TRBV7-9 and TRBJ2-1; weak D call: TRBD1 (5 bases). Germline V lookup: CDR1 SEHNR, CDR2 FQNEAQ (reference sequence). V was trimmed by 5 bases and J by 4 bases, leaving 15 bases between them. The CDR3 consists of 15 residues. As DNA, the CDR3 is TGTGCCAGCAGCCATTCCCCCGGACAATACAATGAGCAGTTCTTC. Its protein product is CASSHSPGQYNEQFF.

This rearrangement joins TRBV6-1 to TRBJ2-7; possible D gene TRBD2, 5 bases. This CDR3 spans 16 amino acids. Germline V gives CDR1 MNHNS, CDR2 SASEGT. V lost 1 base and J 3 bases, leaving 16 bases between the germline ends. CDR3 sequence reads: CASSEVSLFGVYEQYF. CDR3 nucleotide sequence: TGTGCCAGCAGTGAAGTAAGCTTATTCGGGGTCTACGAGCAGTACTTC.

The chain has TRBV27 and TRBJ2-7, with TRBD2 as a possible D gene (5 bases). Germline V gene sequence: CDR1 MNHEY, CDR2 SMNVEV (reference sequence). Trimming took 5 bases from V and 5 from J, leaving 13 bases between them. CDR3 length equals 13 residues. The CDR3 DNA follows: TGTGCCAGCAGTCCCATGGCGAGGGACGAGCAGTACTTC. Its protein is CASSPMARDEQYF.

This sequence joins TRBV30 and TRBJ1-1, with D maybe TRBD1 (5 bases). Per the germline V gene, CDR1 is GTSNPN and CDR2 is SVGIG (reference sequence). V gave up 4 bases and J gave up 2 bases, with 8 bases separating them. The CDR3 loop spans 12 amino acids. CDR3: CAWTTGNTEAFF. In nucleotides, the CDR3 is TGTGCCTGGACCACAGGTAACACTGAAGCTTTCTTT.

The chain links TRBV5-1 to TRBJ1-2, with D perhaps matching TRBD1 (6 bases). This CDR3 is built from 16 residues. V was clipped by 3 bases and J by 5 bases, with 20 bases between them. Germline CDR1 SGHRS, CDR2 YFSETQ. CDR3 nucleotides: TGCGCCAGCAGCTCCAACCGGGACACACGTATGTATGGCTACACCTTC. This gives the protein CASSSNRDTRMYGYTF.

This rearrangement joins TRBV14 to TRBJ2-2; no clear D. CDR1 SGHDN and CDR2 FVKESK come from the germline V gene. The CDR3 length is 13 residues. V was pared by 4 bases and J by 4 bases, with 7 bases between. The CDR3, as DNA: TGTGCCAGCAGCCTCGACATCACCGGGGAGCTGTTTTTT. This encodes CASSLDITGELFF. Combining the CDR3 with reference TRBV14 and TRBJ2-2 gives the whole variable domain EAGVTQFPSHSVIEKGQTVTLRCDPISGHDNLYWYRRVMGKEIKFLLHFVKESKQDESGMPNNRFLAERTGGTYSTLKVQPAELEDSGVYFCASSLDITGELFFGEGSRLTVL.

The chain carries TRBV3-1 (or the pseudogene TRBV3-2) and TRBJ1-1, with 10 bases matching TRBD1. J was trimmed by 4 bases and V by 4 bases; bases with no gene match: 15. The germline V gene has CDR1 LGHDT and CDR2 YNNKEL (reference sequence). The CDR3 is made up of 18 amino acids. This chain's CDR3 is CASSRSASGQGGSTEAFF. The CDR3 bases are TGTGCCAGCAGCCGCTCAGCCAGTGGACAGGGGGGAAGCACTGAAGCTTTCTTT.

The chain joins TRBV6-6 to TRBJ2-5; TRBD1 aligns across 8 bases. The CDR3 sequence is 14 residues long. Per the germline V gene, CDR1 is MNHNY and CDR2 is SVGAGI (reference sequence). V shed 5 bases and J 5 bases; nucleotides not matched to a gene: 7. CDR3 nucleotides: TGTGCCAGCAGTCGACAGGGGTTAGGGGAGACCCAGTACTTC. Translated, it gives CASSRQGLGETQYF.

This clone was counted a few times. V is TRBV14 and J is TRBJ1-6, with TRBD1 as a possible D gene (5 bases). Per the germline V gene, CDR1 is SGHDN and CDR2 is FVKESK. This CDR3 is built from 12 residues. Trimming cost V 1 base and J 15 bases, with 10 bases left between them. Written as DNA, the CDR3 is TGTGCCAGCAGCCAAGTAACAGGCTTCCTCCACTTT. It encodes CASSQVTGFLHF.